The clone carrying this T cell receptor beta chain was seen a handful of times. This sample is drawn from a study of blood T cell repertoires in COVID-19. In the original workflow: Amplified reference gene primers provided the basis for estimating nucleated cell counts. Method: immunoSEQ multiplex PCR; TCRdb's copy keeps in-frame clones and lacks some. V and J calls and clone size follow that table, whereas D and trimming were derived from the DNA. Of about 180,000 clones listed, about 89% are singletons. V dropped 4 bases and J dropped 3 bases, with 15 bases sitting between them. The CDR3 is 15 amino acids. Germline V gene lookup returns CDR1 MDHEN and CDR2 SYDVKM.

Specimen: peripheral blood. The chain joins TRBV28 to TRBJ1-1, with D possibly TRBD1 on 6 matching bases. The TCR sequence derives from a man between 18 and 29 years old who had recovered from COVID-19. CDR3 sequence reads: CASSSYRVGDTEAFF. The CDR3 region has the DNA TGTGCCAGCAGTTCTTACAGGGTTGGCGACACTGAAGCTTTCTTT.